These 6 T cell receptor beta chains were all obtained from the same sample, sequenced in a study of blood T cell repertoires in COVID-19. The data were produced by immunoSEQ multiplex PCR, yet TCRdb's version contains in-frame clones alone and is incomplete. The sample shows roughly 250,000 clones, about 86% of them seen only once. Input material: peripheral blood. The source of these receptors is a person between 65 and 79 years old with COVID-19, enrolled during active disease.

This rearrangement joins TRBV5-1 to TRBJ2-7; maybe TRBD2 (5 bases). Trimming pared 5 bases from V and 0 bases from J, leaving 12 bases between. Germline values: CDR1 SGHRS, CDR2 YFSETQ. The CDR3 has 14 residues. In nucleotides, the CDR3 is TGCGCCAGCAGGGAAATGACTACCTCCTACGAGCAGTACTTC. Amino acids: CASREMTTSYEQYF. The full variable domain, its missing parts supplied by reference TRBV5-1 and TRBJ2-7, is KAGVTQTPRYLIKTRGQQVTLSCSPISGHRSVSWYQQTPGQGLQFLFEYFSETQRNKGNFPGRFSGRQFSNSRSEMNVSTLELGDSALYLCASREMTTSYEQYFGPGTRLTVT.

This clone was found once. This chain uses TRBV6-6 with TRBJ2-7; TRBD1 is a possible D gene (5 bases). The CDR3 is 13 residues long. Trimming took 5 bases from V and 5 from J, leaving 13 bases between them. Germline V gene data show CDR1 as MNHNY and CDR2 as SVGAGI (reference sequence). The CDR3 bases are TGTGCCAGCAGTGACCAGGGTGCCCACGAGCAGTACTTC. Translation: CASSDQGAHEQYF.

The chain has TRBV7-2 and TRBJ2-7; 14 positions match TRBD2. Germline CDR1 and CDR2: SGHTA and FQGNSA. The CDR3 has 15 residues. With V trimmed by 5 bases and J by 5 bases, 5 bases remained unmatched. DNA for the CDR3: TGTGCCAGCAGCCCCGGGACTAGCGGGAGAAACGAGCAGTACTTC. Translated: CASSPGTSGRNEQYF. The full variable domain, rest sourced from reference TRBV7-2 and TRBJ2-7, is GAGVSQSPSNKVTEKGKDVELRCDPISGHTALYWYRQSLGQGLEFLIYFQGNSAPDKSGLPSDRFSAERTGGSVSTLTIQRTQQEDSAVYLCASSPGTSGRNEQYFGPGTRLTVT.

The V gene is TRBV19, the J gene TRBJ2-3; the D is unclear. CDR3 length equals 11 residues. Germline V gene sequence: CDR1 LNHDA, CDR2 SQIVND (reference sequence). V was trimmed by 3 bases and J by 5 bases, leaving 3 bases between them. CDR3 nucleotide sequence: TGTGCCAGTAGTATCCAAGATACGCAGTATTTT. This sequence encodes CASSIQDTQYF.

The chain uses TRBV21-1 and TRBJ1-5; TRBD1, the table's D call, lacks a check against the DNA. TRBV21-1 is a pseudogene. This CDR3 has 23 amino acids. CDR3 amino acids: CASTAKSPRDRGLFTLSNQPQHF. CDR3 DNA sequence: TGTGCCAGCACAGCAAAGAGTCCTCGGGACAGGGGACTTTTTACCCTGAGCAATCAGCCCCAGCATTTT.

This clone turned up a few times. V is TRBV27 and J is TRBJ1-6; 11 bases match TRBD1. The CDR3 runs 15 residues. Germline V gene lookup returns CDR1 MNHEY and CDR2 SMNVEV (reference sequence). The trim removed 3 bases at V and 10 bases at J, leaving 5 bases unmatched. The CDR3 DNA is TGTGCCAGCAGTTTGTTGGACAGGGGGCGATCACCCCTCCACTTT. This encodes CASSLLDRGRSPLHF.